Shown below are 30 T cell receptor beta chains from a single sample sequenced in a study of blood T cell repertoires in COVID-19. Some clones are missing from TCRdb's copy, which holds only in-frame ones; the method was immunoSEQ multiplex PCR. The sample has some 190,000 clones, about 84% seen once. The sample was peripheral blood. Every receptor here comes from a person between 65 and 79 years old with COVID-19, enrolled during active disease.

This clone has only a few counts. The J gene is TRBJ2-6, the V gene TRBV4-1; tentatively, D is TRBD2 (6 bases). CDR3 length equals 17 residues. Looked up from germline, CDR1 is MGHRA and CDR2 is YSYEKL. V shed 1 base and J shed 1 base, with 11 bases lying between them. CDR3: CASSQGRAISGANVLTF. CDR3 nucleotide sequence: TGCGCCAGCAGCCAAGGGAGGGCGATATCTGGGGCCAACGTCCTGACTTTC.

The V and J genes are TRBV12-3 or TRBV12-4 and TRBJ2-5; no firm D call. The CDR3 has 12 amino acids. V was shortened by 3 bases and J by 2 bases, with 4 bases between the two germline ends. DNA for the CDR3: TGTGCCAGCAGTTTCAATCAAGAGACCCAGTACTTC. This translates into CASSFNQETQYF.

CDR3 residues: CASSKGTVPGNTIYF. CDR3 nucleotides: TGTGCCAGCAGCAAAGGGACAGTTCCCGGAAACACCATATATTTT. The rearrangement joins TRBV21-1 to TRBJ1-3; the tabulated D call, TRBD1, remains unverified against the DNA. TRBV21-1 is a pseudogene locus. This CDR3 has 15 residues.

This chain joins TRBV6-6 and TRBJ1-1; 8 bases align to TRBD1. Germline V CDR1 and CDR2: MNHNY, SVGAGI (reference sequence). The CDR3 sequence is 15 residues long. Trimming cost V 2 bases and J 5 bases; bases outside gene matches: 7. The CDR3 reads CASSYRQGARTEAFF. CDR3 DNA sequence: TGTGCCAGCAGTTACCGGCAGGGGGCGAGGACTGAAGCTTTCTTT.

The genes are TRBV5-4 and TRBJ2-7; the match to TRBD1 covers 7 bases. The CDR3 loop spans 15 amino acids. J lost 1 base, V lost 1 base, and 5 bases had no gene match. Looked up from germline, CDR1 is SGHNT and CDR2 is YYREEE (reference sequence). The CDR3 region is CASSLWDSGSYEQYF. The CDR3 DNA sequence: TGTGCCAGCAGCTTGTGGGACAGCGGATCCTACGAGCAGTACTTC.

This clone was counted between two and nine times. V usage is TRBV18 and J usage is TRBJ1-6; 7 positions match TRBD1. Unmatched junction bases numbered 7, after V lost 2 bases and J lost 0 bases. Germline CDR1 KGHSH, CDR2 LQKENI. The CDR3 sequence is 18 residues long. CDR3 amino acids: CASSPSQGRSSYNSPLHF. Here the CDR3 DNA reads TGTGCCAGCTCACCATCACAGGGGAGAAGCTCCTATAATTCACCCCTCCACTTT.

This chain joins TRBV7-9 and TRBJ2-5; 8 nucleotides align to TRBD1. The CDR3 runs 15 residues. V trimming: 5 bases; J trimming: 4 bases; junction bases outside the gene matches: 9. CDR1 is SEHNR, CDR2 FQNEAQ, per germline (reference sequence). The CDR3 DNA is TGTGCCAGCAGCCACCGGACAGGGCTTATAGAGACCCAGTACTTC. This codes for CASSHRTGLIETQYF.

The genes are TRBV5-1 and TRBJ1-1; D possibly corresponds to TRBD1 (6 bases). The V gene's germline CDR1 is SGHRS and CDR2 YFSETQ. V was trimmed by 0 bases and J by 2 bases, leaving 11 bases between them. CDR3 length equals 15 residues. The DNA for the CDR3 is TGCGCCAGCAGCTTGGCAGACAGGACAAACACTGAAGCTTTCTTT. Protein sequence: CASSLADRTNTEAFF.

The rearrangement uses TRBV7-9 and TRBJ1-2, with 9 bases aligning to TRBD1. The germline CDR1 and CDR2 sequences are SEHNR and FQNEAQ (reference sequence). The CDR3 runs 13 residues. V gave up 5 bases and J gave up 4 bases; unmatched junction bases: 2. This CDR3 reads CASSRQGVYGYTF. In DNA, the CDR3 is TGTGCCAGCAGCCGACAGGGGGTCTATGGCTACACCTTC.

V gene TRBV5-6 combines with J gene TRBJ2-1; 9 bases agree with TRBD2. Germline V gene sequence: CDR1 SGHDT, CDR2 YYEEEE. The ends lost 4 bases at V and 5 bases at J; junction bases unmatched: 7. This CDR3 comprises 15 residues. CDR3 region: CASSRRTSANNEQFF. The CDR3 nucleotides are TGTGCCAGCAGCCGACGGACTAGCGCAAACAATGAGCAGTTCTTC. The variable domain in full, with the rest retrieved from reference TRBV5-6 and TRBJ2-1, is DAGVTQSPTHLIKTRGQQVTLRCSPKSGHDTVSWYQQALGQGPQFIFQYYEEEERQRGNFPDRFSGHQFPNYSSELNVNALLLGDSALYLCASSRRTSANNEQFFGPGTRLTVL.

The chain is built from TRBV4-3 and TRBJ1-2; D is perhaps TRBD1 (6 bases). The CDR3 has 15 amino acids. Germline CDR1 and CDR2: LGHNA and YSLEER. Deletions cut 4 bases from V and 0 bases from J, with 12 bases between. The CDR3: CASSPPDSPNYGYTF. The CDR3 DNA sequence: TGCGCCAGCAGCCCTCCGGACAGTCCTAACTATGGCTACACCTTC.

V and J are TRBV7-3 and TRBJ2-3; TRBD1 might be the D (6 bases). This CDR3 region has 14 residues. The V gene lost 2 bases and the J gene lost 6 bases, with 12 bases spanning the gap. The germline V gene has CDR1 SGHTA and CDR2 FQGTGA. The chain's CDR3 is CASSLERGYDTQYF. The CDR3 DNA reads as TGTGCCAGCAGCTTAGAGAGGGGGTACGATACGCAGTATTTT.

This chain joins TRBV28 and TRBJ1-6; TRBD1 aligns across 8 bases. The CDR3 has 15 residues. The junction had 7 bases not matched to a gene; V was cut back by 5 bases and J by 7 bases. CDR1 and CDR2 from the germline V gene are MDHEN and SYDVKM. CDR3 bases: TGTGCCAGCAGTCCCATGACAGGGGCCAATTCACCCCTCCACTTT. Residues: CASSPMTGANSPLHF. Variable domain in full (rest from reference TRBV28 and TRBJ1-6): DVKVTQSSRYLVKRTGEKVFLECVQDMDHENMFWYRQDPGLGLRLIYFSYDVKMKEKGDIPEGYSVSREKKERFSLILESASTNQTSMYLCASSPMTGANSPLHFGNGTRLTVT.

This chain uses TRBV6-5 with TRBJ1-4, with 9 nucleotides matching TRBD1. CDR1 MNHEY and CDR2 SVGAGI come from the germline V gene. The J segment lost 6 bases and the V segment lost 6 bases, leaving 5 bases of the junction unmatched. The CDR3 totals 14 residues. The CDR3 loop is CASRRTGGDEKLFF. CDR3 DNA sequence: TGTGCCAGCAGGCGAACAGGGGGCGATGAAAAACTGTTTTTT.

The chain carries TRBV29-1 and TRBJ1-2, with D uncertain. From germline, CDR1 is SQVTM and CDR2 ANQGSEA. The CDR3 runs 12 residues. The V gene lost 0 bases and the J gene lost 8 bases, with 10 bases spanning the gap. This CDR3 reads CSVEDLQLGYTF. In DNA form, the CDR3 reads TGCAGCGTTGAAGATCTTCAGTTAGGCTACACCTTC.

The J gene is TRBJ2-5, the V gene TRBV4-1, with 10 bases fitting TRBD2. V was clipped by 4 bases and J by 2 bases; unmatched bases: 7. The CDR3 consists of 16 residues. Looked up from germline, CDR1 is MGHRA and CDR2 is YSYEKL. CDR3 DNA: TGCGCCAGCAGCCCCCGCTTTAGCGGGGGGCAAGAGACCCAGTACTTC. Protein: CASSPRFSGGQETQYF.

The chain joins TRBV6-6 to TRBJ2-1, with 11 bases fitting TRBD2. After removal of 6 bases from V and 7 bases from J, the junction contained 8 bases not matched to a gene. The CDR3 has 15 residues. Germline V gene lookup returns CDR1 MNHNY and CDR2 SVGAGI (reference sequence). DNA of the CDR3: TGTGCCAGCAGCCAACTAGCGGGAGTATTAAATGAGCAGTTCTTC. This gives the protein CASSQLAGVLNEQFF.

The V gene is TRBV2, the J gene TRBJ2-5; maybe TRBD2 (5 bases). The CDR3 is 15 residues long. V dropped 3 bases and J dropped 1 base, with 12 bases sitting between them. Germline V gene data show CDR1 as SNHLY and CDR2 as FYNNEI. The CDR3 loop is CASSEASSGQETQYF. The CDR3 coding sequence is TGTGCCAGCAGTGAGGCTAGCTCGGGCCAAGAGACCCAGTACTTC.

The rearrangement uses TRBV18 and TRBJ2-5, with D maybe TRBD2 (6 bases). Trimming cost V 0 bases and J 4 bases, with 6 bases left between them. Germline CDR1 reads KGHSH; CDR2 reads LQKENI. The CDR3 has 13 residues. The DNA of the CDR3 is TGTGCCAGCTCACCACCGGGGGGAGAGACCCAGTACTTC. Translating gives CASSPPGGETQYF.

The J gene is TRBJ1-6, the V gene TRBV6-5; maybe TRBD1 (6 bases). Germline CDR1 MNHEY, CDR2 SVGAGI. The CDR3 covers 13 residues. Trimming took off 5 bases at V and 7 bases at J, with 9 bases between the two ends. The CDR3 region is CASSQGLNSPLHF. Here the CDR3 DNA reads TGTGCCAGCAGTCAGGGGTTAAATTCACCCCTCCACTTT.

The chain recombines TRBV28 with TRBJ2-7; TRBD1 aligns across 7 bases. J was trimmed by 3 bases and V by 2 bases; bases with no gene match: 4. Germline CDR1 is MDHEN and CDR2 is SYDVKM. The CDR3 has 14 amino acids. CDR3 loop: CASSLTGANYEQYF. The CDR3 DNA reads TGTGCCAGCAGTTTAACAGGGGCGAACTACGAGCAGTACTTC.

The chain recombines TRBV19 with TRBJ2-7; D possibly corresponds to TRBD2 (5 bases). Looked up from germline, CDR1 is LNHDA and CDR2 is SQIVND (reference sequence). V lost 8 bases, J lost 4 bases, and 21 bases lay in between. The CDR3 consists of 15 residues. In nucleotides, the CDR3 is TGTGCCAGTTCCCCCGTGCTTTCTAGGGAGTACGAGCAGTACTTC. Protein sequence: CASSPVLSREYEQYF.

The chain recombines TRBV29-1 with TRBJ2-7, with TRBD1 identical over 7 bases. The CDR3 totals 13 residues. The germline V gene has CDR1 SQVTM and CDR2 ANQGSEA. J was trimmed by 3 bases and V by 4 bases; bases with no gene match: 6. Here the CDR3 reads CSVVGTDYYEQYF. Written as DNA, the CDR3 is TGCAGCGTTGTTGGGACAGACTACTACGAGCAGTACTTC.

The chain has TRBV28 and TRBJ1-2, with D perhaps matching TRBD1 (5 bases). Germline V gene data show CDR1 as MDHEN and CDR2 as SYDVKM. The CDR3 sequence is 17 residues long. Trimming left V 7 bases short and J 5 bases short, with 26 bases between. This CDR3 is CASISGTDDPAGYGYTF. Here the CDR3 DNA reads TGTGCCAGCATCTCCGGGACTGACGACCCGGCCGGATATGGCTACACCTTC.

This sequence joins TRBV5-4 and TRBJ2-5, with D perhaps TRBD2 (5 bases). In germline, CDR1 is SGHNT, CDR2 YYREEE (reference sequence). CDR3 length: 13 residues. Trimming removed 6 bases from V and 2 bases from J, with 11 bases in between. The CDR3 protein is CASTSGIQETQYF. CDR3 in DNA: TGTGCCAGCACCTCGGGGATACAAGAGACCCAGTACTTC.

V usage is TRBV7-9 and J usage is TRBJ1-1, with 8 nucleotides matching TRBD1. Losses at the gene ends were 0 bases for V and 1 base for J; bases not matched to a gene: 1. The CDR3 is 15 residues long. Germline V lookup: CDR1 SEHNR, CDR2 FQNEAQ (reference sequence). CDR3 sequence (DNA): TGTGCCAGCAGCTTAGCCGGGACAGGGAACACTGAAGCTTTCTTT. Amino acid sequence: CASSLAGTGNTEAFF.

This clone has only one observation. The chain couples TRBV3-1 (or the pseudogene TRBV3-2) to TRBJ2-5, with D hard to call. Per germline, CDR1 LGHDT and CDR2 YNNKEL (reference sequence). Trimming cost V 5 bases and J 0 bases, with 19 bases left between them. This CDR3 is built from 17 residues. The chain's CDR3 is CASSGPDKSGYQETQYF. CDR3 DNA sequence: TGTGCCAGCAGCGGCCCCGACAAAAGTGGGTACCAAGAGACCCAGTACTTC.

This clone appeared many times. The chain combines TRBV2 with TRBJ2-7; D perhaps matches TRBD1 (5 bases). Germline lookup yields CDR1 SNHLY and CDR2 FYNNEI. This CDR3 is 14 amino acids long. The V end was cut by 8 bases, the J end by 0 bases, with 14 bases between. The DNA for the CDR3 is TGTGCCAGCCTCCAGGGATTTAGCTCCTACGAGCAGTACTTC. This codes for CASLQGFSSYEQYF.

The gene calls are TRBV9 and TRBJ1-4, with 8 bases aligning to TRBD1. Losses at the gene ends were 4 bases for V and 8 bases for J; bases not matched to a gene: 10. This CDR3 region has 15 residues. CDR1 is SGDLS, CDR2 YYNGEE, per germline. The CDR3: CASSTQGAHSEKLFF. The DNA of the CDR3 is TGTGCCAGCAGCACCCAGGGGGCTCATAGCGAAAAACTGTTTTTT.

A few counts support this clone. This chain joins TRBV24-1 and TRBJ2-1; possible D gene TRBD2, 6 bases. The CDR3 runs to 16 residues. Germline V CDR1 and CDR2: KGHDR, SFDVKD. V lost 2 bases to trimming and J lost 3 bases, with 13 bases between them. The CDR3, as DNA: TGTGCCACCAGTGATTCTCCCCCTAGCGACTACAATGAGCAGTTCTTC. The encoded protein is CATSDSPPSDYNEQFF.